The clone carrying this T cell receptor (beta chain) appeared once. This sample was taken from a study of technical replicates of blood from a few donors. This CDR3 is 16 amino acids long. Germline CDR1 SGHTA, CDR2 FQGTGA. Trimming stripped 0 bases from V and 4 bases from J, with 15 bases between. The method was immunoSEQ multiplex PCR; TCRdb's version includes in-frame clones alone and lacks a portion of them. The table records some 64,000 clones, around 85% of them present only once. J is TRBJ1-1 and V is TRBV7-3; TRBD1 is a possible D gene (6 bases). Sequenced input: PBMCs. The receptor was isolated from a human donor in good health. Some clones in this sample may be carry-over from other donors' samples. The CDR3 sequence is CASSLTHRVRVTEAFF. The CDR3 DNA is TGTGCCAGCAGCTTAACGCACAGGGTGAGAGTCACTGAAGCTTTCTTT.